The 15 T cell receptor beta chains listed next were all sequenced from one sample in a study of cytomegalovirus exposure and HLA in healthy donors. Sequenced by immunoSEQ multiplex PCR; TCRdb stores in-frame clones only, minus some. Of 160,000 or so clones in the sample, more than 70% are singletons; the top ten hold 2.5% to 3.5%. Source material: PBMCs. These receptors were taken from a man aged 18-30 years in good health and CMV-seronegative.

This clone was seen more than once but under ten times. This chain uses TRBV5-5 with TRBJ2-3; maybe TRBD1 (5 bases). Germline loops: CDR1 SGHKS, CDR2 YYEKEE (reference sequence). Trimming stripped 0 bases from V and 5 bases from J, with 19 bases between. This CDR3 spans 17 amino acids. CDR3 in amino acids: CASSLARVSLNVDTQYF. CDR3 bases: TGTGCCAGCAGCTTGGCCAGGGTGAGCCTTAACGTAGATACGCAGTATTTT.

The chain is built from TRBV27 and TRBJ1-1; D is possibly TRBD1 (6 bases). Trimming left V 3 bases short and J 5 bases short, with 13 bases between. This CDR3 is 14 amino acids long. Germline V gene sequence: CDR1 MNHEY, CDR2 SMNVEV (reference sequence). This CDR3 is CASSFSGAVTEAFF. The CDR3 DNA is TGTGCCAGCAGTTTTTCAGGGGCAGTGACTGAAGCTTTCTTT.

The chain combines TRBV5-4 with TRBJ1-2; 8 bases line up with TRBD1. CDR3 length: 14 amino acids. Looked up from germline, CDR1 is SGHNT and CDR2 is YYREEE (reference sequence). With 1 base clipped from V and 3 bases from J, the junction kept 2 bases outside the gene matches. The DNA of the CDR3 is TGTGCCAGCAGCTTGACGACAGGGGACTATGGCTACACCTTC. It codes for CASSLTTGDYGYTF.

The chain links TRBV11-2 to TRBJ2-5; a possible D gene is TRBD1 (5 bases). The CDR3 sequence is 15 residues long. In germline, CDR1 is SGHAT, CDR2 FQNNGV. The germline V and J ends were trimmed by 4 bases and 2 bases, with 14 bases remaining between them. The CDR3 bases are TGTGCCAGCAGCTCTTACAGGTGGGGACAAGAGACCCAGTACTTC. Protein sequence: CASSSYRWGQETQYF.

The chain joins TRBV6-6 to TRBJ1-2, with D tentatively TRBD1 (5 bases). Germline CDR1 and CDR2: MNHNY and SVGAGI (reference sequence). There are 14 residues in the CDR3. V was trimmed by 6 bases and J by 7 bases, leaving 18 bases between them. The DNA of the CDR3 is TGTGCCAGCAGACCGGCCGGGGGGGTGGGTGGCTACACCTTC. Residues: CASRPAGGVGGYTF.

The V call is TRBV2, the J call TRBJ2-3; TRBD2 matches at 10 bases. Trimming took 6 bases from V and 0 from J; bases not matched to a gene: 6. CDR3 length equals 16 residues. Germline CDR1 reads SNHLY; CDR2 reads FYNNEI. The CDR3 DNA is TGTGCCAGCAGCTACATAGCGGGGGGAAGCACAGATACGCAGTATTTT. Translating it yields CASSYIAGGSTDTQYF. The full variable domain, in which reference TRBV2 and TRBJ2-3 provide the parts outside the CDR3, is EPEVTQTPSHQVTQMGQEVILRCVPISNHLYFYWYRQILGQKVEFLVSFYNNEISEKSEIFDDQFSVERPDGSNFTLKIRSTKLEDSAMYFCASSYIAGGSTDTQYFGPGTRLTVL.

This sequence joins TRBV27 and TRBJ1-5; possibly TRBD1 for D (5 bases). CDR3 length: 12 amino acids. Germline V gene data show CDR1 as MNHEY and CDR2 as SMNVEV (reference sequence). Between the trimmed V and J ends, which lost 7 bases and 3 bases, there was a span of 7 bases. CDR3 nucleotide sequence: TGTGCCAGCAAACAGGCCAATCAGCCCCAGCATTTT. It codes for CASKQANQPQHF.

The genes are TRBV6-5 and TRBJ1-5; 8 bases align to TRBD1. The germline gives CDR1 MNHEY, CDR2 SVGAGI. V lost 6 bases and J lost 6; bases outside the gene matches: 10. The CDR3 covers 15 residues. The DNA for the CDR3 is TGTGCCAGCAGCTTGGGACAGGAAGGGGGTCAGCCCCAGCATTTT. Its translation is CASSLGQEGGQPQHF.

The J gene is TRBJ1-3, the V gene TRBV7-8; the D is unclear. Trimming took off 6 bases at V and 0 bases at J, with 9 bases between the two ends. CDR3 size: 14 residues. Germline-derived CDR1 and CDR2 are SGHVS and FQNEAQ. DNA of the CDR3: TGTGCCAGCAGGGAGGTGAACTCTGGAAACACCATATATTTT. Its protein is CASREVNSGNTIYF.

The CDR3 DNA reads TGTGCCAGCAGCCAAGACAGGGGGACAGGGAATCAGCCCCAGCATTTT. Protein sequence: CASSQDRGTGNQPQHF. The rearrangement joins TRBV4-2 to TRBJ1-5; 9 bases line up with TRBD1. Germline CDR1 LGHNA, CDR2 YNFKEQ. With 0 bases clipped from V and 4 bases from J, the junction kept 4 bases outside the gene matches. This CDR3 contains 16 residues.

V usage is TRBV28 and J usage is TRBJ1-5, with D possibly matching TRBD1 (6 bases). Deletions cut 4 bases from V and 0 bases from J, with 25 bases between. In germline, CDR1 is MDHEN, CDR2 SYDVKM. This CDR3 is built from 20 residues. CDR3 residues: CASSSSKNTGTRYSNQPQHF. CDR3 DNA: TGTGCCAGCAGTTCAAGCAAAAATACCGGGACAAGATATAGCAATCAGCCCCAGCATTTT.

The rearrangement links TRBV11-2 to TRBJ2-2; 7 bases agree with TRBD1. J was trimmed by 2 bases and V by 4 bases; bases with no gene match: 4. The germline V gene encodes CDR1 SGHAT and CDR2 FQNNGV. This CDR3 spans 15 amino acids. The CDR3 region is CASSWGQINTGELFF. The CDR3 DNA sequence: TGTGCCAGCAGCTGGGGACAGATCAACACCGGGGAGCTGTTTTTT.

CDR3 sequence reads: CASRYGTGTDTQYF. CDR3 DNA: TGCGCCAGCAGATATGGGACAGGGACAGATACGCAGTATTTT. The gene calls are TRBV4-3 and TRBJ2-3; 9 bases match TRBD1. Germline CDR1 LGHNA, CDR2 YSLEER. V gave up 6 bases and J gave up 3 bases; unmatched junction bases: 4. The CDR3 totals 14 residues.

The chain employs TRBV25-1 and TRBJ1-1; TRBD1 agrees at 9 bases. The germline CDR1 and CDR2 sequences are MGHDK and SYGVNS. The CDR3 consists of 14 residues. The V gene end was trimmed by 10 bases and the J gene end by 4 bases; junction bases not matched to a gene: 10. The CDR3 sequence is CATEQGAHGTEAFF. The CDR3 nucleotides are TGTGCCACCGAACAGGGGGCGCATGGCACTGAAGCTTTCTTT.

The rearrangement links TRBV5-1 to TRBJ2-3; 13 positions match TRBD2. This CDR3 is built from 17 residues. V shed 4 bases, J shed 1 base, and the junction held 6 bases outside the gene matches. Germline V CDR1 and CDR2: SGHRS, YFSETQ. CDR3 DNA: TGCGCCAGCAGCCTACTAGCGGGGGGGCTCGGCACAGATACGCAGTATTTT. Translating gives CASSLLAGGLGTDTQYF.